The 3 T cell receptor beta chains in this list originate from one sample, sequenced in a study of T cell responses to AZD1222 COVID-19 vaccine. The protocol was immunoSEQ multiplex PCR, while the TCRdb copy is restricted to in-frame clones and leaves out a portion. In the table there are around 120,000 clones, less than 95% of which are singletons. The material was peripheral blood, obtained on day 0 of AZD1222 vaccination. The receptors come from an adult in good health.

The chain carries TRBV11-2 and TRBJ2-5, with D perhaps matching TRBD1 or TRBD2 (5 bases each). Germline V CDR1 and CDR2: SGHAT, FQNNGV. V was pared by 5 bases and J by 5 bases, with 18 bases between. The CDR3 is 15 residues long. The CDR3 sequence: CASSPWGPMGETQYF. The CDR3 nucleotides are TGTGCCAGCAGCCCCTGGGGACCAATGGGGGAGACCCAGTACTTC.

V usage is TRBV6-1 and J usage is TRBJ1-3; TRBD1 agrees at 9 bases. The germline CDR1 and CDR2 sequences are MNHNS and SASEGT. Germline trimming cut 3 bases from V and 5 bases from J; bases unmatched to any gene: 5. The CDR3 is 15 residues long. CDR3 DNA: TGTGCCAGCAGTGACCCGGGACAGGGTAGAAACACCATATATTTT. Translating it yields CASSDPGQGRNTIYF.

The rearrangement links TRBV29-1 to TRBJ1-1; a weak D match, TRBD1 (6 bases). Trimming shortened V by 7 bases and J by 0 bases, and 15 bases separated the two germline ends. The CDR3 extends over 14 amino acids. Germline CDR1 is SQVTM and CDR2 is ANQGSEA. The CDR3 sequence is CSGRGQLMNTEAFF. For the CDR3, the DNA is TGCAGCGGCCGGGGGCAGTTAATGAACACTGAAGCTTTCTTT.